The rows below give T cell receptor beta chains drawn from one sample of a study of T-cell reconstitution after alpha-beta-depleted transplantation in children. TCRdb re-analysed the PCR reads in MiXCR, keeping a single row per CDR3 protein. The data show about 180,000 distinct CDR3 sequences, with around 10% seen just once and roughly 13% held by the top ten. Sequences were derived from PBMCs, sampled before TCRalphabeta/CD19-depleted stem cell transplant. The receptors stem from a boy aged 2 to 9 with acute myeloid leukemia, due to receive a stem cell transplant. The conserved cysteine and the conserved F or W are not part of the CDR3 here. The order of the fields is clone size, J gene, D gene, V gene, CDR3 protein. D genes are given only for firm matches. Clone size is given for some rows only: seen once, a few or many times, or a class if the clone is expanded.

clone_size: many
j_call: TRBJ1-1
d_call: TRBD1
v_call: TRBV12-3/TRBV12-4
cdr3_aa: ASRHQGDTEAF

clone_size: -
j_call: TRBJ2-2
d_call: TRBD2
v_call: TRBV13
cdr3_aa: ASSSSRAGGPNTGELF

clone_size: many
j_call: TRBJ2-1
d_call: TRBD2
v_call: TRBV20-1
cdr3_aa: SGWTSDHNEQF

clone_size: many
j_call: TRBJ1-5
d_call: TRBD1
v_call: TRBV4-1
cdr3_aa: ASSHYRGSNQPQH

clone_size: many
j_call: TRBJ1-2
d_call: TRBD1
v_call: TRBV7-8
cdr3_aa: ASSGTGTDYPSGYT

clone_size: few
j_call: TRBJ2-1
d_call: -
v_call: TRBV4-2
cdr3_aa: ASSQDPTYEQF

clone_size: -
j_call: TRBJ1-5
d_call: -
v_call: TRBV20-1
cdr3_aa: SARDAGSNQPQH

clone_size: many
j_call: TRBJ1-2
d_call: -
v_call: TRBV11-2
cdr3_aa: ASSLGLGRINYGYT

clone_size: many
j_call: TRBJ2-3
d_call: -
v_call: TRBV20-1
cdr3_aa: SASPGTDTQY

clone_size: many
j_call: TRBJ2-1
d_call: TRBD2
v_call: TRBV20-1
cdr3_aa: SAASGGARNEQF

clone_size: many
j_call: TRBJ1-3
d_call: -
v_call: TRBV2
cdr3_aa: ASSPFIGQIFGNTIY

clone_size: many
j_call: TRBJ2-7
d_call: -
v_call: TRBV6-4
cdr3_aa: AGREQY

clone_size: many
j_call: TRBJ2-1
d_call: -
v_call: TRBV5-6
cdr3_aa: ASSSASSNEQF

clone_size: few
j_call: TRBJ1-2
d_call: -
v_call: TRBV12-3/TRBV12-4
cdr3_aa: ASSPMGSYGYT

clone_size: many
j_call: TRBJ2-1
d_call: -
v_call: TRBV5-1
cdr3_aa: ASSLEAGYNEQF